The 23 T cell receptor beta chains in this list originate from one sample, sequenced in a study of T-cell reconstitution after alpha-beta-depleted transplantation in children. Unique molecular identifiers were used to barcode this TCRbeta library. TCRdb re-called the PCR reads with MiXCR, one entry per CDR3 protein. The data hold 250,000 to 350,000 distinct CDR3 sequences, with around 25% observed a single time. Specimen: PBMCs, mostly from graft donor cells, collected 180 days after TCRalphabeta/CD19-depleted stem cell transplant. The receptors were sampled from a male patient younger than 18 who had a stem cell transplant for acute lymphoblastic leukemia, so the T cells may come from the graft donor.

This clonotype was observed many times. The J gene is TRBJ2-5, the V gene TRBV20-1; TRBD1 aligns across 11 bases. The CDR3 is 15 amino acids. Trimming removed 6 bases from V and 4 bases from J; junction bases left unmatched: 10. Germline lookup yields CDR1 DFQATT and CDR2 SNEGSKA (reference sequence). The CDR3 protein is CSAARDRGSRETQYF. CDR3 nucleotides: TGCAGTGCAGCCCGGGACAGGGGGTCGCGAGAGACCCAGTACTTC.

The V gene is TRBV19, the J gene TRBJ2-1; TRBD2 agrees at 9 bases. V trimming: 7 bases; J trimming: 4 bases; junction bases outside the gene matches: 5. Looked up from germline, CDR1 is LNHDA and CDR2 is SQIVND (reference sequence). The CDR3 covers 14 residues. The CDR3: CASTPSGTYNEQFF. DNA of the CDR3: TGTGCCAGTACCCCTAGCGGGACGTACAATGAGCAGTTCTTC.

This clonotype was recorded many times. The CDR3 here is CASSNRAPYEQYF. The CDR3 nucleotides read TGTGCCAGCAGTAACAGGGCCCCCTACGAGCAGTACTTC. This chain connects TRBV7-3 to TRBJ2-7, with D possibly being TRBD1 (6 bases). The V end lost 6 bases, the J end lost 2 bases, and 11 bases lay between the germline ends. This CDR3 comprises 13 residues. Per the germline V gene, CDR1 is SGHTA and CDR2 is FQGTGA. The full variable domain, its missing parts supplied by reference TRBV7-3 and TRBJ2-7, is GAGVSQTPSNKVTEKGKYVELRCDPISGHTALYWYRQSLGQGPEFLIYFQGTGAADDSGLPNDRFFAVRPEGSVSTLKIQRTERGDSAVYLCASSNRAPYEQYFGPGTRLTVT.

The sample holds many counts of this clonotype. The chain has TRBV5-1 and TRBJ1-1; TRBD1 might be the D (6 bases). Germline-derived CDR1 and CDR2 are SGHRS and YFSETQ. Trimming left V 2 bases short and J 3 bases short, with 8 bases between. The CDR3 is 13 residues long. The CDR3, as DNA: TGCGCCAGCAGCTTTAGGACAGACACTGAAGCTTTCTTT. This translates into CASSFRTDTEAFF.

This clonotype was counted only a few times. The genes are TRBV7-6 and TRBJ2-3, with D possibly matching TRBD1 (5 bases). The CDR3 contains 15 residues. Looked up from germline, CDR1 is SGHVS and CDR2 is FNYEAQ. With 5 bases removed from V and 2 bases from J, the gap between germline ends came to 14 bases. The CDR3 is CASSLDEGDTDTQYF. As DNA, the CDR3 is TGTGCCAGCAGCCTCGACGAAGGGGACACAGATACGCAGTATTTT.

The chain recombines TRBV3-1 with TRBJ2-1; no firm D call. From germline, CDR1 is LGHDT and CDR2 YNNKEL (reference sequence). The CDR3 has 15 amino acids. Trimming removed 1 base from V and 2 bases from J, with 9 bases in between. The CDR3 DNA reads as TGTGCCAGCAGCCAAGTCCCGGTTACCTACAATGAGCAGTTCTTC. Its translation: CASSQVPVTYNEQFF.

This clonotype has a single count. The junction shows a germline mismatch at one end, possibly a read error. V usage is TRBV5-1 and J usage is TRBJ1-1, with D possibly being TRBD1 (5 bases). The CDR3 contains 14 residues. From germline, CDR1 is SGHRS and CDR2 YFSETQ. The CDR3 nucleotides read TGCGTCAGCAGCTCGGATACAGGAAACACTGAAGCTTTCTTT. It translates to CVSSSDTGNTEAFF.

This chain uses TRBV11-2 with TRBJ2-3; weak D call: TRBD1 (6 bases). Between the trimmed V and J ends, which lost 5 bases and 5 bases, there was a span of 20 bases. This CDR3 comprises 16 residues. Germline CDR1 SGHAT, CDR2 FQNNGV. The CDR3 reads CASSVTGTPARDTQYF. CDR3 sequence (DNA): TGTGCCAGCAGCGTTACTGGGACACCTGCTCGAGATACGCAGTATTTT.

This clonotype was seen a handful of times. This rearrangement joins TRBV5-1 to TRBJ2-7, with D possibly being TRBD2 (5 bases). Germline V gives CDR1 SGHRS, CDR2 YFSETQ. The CDR3 is made up of 16 amino acids. Trimming took 0 bases from V and 3 from J, leaving 16 bases between them. The CDR3 DNA sequence: TGCGCCAGCAGCTTGGCCGTAGCTAGCCAGTACTACGAGCAGTACTTC. It specifies CASSLAVASQYYEQYF.

This clonotype came up a few times. V usage is TRBV28 and J usage is TRBJ2-3; D call uncertain. This CDR3 has 15 amino acids. Per the germline V gene, CDR1 is MDHEN and CDR2 is SYDVKM. With 2 bases removed from V and 2 bases from J, the gap between germline ends came to 11 bases. The CDR3 DNA sequence: TGTGCCAGCAGTTTAGTAAGAAAACCCACAGATACGCAGTATTTT. Translation: CASSLVRKPTDTQYF.

The chain is built from TRBV7-9 and TRBJ1-1; D unresolved. The CDR3 runs to 15 residues. V shed 4 bases and J shed 2 bases, with 14 bases lying between them. Germline V gene data show CDR1 as SEHNR and CDR2 as FQNEAQ (reference sequence). CDR3 region: CASSSRGAFNTEAFF. The CDR3 nucleotides read TGTGCCAGCAGCTCCCGGGGTGCTTTTAACACTGAAGCTTTCTTT.

A remark on this clonotype: Being one base from a much bigger clone, this may be a read error. The chain couples TRBV29-1 to TRBJ2-1; D is ambiguous. This CDR3 is built from 11 residues. Germline V lookup: CDR1 SQVTM, CDR2 ANQGSEA. The CDR3 DNA follows: TGCAGCGTTGATGATATACGTGAGCTGTTCTTC. Translation gives CSVDDIRELFF.

CDR3 loop: CASSFLPSGGTGELFF. In DNA form, the CDR3 reads TGTGCCAGCAGCTTCCTTCCTAGCGGGGGCACCGGGGAGCTGTTTTTT. The genes are TRBV7-3 and TRBJ2-2; TRBD2 agrees at 10 bases. Germline CDR1 and CDR2: SGHTA and FQGTGA. Germline trimming cut 3 bases from V and 4 bases from J; bases unmatched to any gene: 5. This CDR3 has 16 amino acids.

This clonotype was seen more than once but under ten times. The V gene is TRBV5-1, the J gene TRBJ2-3; 15 bases fit TRBD2. The germline V gene encodes CDR1 SGHRS and CDR2 YFSETQ. The ends lost 4 bases at V and 3 bases at J; junction bases unmatched: 15. CDR3 length equals 20 residues. The CDR3 protein is CASSVTGLAGGITSTDTQYF. CDR3 in DNA: TGCGCCAGCAGCGTGACCGGACTAGCGGGAGGGATTACGTCGACAGATACGCAGTATTTT.

This clonotype was detected only a few times. The chain uses TRBV19 and TRBJ2-5, with D perhaps matching TRBD1 or TRBD2 (6 bases each). Germline values: CDR1 LNHDA, CDR2 SQIVND (reference sequence). Trimming removed 5 bases at V and 7 bases at J, with 14 bases between. This CDR3 has 13 residues. The CDR3 spells CASSDRGGLTQYF. CDR3 coding DNA: TGTGCCAGTAGTGACAGAGGGGGACTGACCCAGTACTTC.

This clonotype was picked up many times. The genes are TRBV5-1 and TRBJ1-3, with D unresolved. CDR1 SGHRS and CDR2 YFSETQ come from the germline V gene. This CDR3 contains 16 residues. V dropped 1 base and J dropped 0 bases, with 11 bases sitting between them. CDR3 nucleotides: TGCGCCAGCAGCTTGCGTCCGGACCTCTCTGGAAACACCATATATTTT. It specifies CASSLRPDLSGNTIYF.

This clonotype was detected only a few times. This rearrangement joins TRBV12-3 or TRBV12-4 to TRBJ2-5; D not resolved. The CDR3 has 13 amino acids. Trimming cost V 4 bases and J 3 bases, with 9 bases left between them. The CDR3 region is CASSSYSKETQYF. As DNA, the CDR3 is TGTGCCAGCAGTTCCTACTCCAAAGAGACCCAGTACTTC.

Worth noting for this clonotype: Mismatch with germline at one junction end may stem from a read error. The V call is TRBV4-1, the J call TRBJ2-2, with 7 bases lining up with TRBD2. This CDR3 is built from 16 residues. The germline gives CDR1 MGHRA, CDR2 YSYEKL. CDR3 protein: CASGQDSRERTGELFF. DNA for the CDR3: TGCGCCAGCGGCCAAGATTCGCGGGAGCGGACCGGGGAGCTGTTTTTT.

The V gene is TRBV7-3, the J gene TRBJ2-3; possible D gene TRBD2, 5 bases. The length of the CDR3 is 16 residues. V shed 5 bases and J shed 0 bases, with 15 bases lying between them. The V gene's germline CDR1 is SGHTA and CDR2 FQGTGA. CDR3 residues: CASSVYPSSSTDTQYF. In DNA form, the CDR3 reads TGTGCCAGCAGCGTATACCCTAGCTCTAGCACAGATACGCAGTATTTT.

V gene TRBV7-2 combines with J gene TRBJ2-7; D is unclear. The germline V gene has CDR1 SGHTA and CDR2 FQGNSA. CDR3 size: 14 residues. V lost 5 bases and J lost 4, with 15 bases in between. The CDR3 reads CASSHLFALYEQYF. The CDR3 DNA reads TGTGCCAGCAGCCACCTATTTGCCCTGTACGAGCAGTACTTC.

This clonotype was counted a few times. This chain joins TRBV20-1 and TRBJ2-1, with 8 positions matching TRBD2. There are 13 residues in the CDR3. Germline V lookup: CDR1 DFQATT, CDR2 SNEGSKA (reference sequence). The V gene end was trimmed by 3 bases and the J gene end by 9 bases; junction bases not matched to a gene: 7. CDR3 residues: CSARTGRAFEQFF. The CDR3 bases are TGCAGTGCTAGGACCGGGAGGGCCTTTGAGCAGTTCTTC.

The CDR3 here is CASSFFQGAGETQYF. The CDR3 DNA reads TGCGCCAGCAGCTTCTTCCAGGGGGCAGGGGAGACCCAGTACTTC. This rearrangement joins TRBV5-1 to TRBJ2-5, with 8 bases lining up with TRBD1. CDR3 length equals 15 residues. V shed 2 bases, J shed 5 bases, and the junction held 8 bases outside the gene matches. Germline V CDR1 and CDR2: SGHRS, YFSETQ.

The J gene is TRBJ1-2, the V gene TRBV25-1; 8 nucleotides align to TRBD1. V dropped 4 bases and J dropped 3; count of bases not matched to a gene: 7. Germline V gene lookup returns CDR1 MGHDK and CDR2 SYGVNS. CDR3 size: 15 residues. CDR3 DNA sequence: TGTGCCAGCAGTGCCTTGGACAGGGCGTACTATGGCTACACCTTC. This translates into CASSALDRAYYGYTF.